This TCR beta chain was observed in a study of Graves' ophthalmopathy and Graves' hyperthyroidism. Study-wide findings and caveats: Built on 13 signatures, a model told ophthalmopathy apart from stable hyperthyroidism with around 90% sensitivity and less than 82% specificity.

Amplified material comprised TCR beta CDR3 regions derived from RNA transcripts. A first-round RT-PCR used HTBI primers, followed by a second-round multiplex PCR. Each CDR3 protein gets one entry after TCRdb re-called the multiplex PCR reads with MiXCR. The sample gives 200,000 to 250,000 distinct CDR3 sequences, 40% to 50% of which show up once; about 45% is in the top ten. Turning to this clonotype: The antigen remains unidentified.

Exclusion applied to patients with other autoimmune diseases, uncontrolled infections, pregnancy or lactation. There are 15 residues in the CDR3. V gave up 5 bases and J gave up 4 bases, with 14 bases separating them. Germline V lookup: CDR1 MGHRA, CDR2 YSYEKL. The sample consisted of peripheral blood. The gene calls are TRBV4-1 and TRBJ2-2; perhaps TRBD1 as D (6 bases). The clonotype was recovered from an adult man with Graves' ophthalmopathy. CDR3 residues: CASSGTQGVTGELFF. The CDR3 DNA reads TGCGCCAGCAGCGGAACACAGGGAGTCACCGGGGAGCTGTTTTTT.